This TCR beta chain was identified during a study of blood T cells in healthy people across ages (dated by TCRdb to the mid-2010s). Study-wide context: In model experiments, template switching captured about one uniquely barcoded TCR beta cDNA molecule for every two T cells. Using deep sequencing normalized with unique cDNA molecular identifiers, the study measured how TCR beta repertoire diversity changes with age. Donors were grouped into four age groups: young (average 16 years), middle-aged (about 40), aged (around 56) and long-lived (just over 80). To avoid experimental bias, donors of different ages were spread randomly across the sequencing lanes. Using the same blood draw, the study looked at two additional independent replicas of 1 million unique cDNA reads for two donors, one aged 18 to 30 and the other aged 80 or older.

The donors were 40 or so Caucasian individuals from Russia, aged 6 to 90 years, who were systemically healthy. Each donor gave 8 to 10 milliliters of peripheral blood, drawn into EDTA-treated Vacutainer tubes. PBMCs were isolated by Ficoll-Paque density-gradient centrifugation, with at least 7 million obtained per sample. Total RNA was extracted from PBMCs with Trizol reagent, with at least 6 micrograms obtained per sample. The percentages of naive CD45RAhigh/CD27high T cells were determined by flow cytometry on a PBMC aliquot from every donor. Overall study results and their limits: Since profiling was done on bulk unsorted PBMCs, naive and antigen-experienced compartments could not be conclusively compared. Observed TCR beta diversity per million T cells fell roughly linearly with age, and a significant reduction was already apparent by age about 43. Compared with the aged group, the long-lived group had more naive CD4+ T cells, fewer expanded clones and increased TCR diversity, a pattern suggesting age selection. There was a strong correlation between observed TCR beta diversity and the percentage of naive T cells measured by flow cytometry. Because the CMV infection status of the donors was unknown, age-related changes in expanded clonotypes may potentially have been confounded. Total diversity estimates from one million sequenced T cells were considered lower bounds and underestimates.

This clonotype was seen a handful of times. There is no known antigen for this receptor. Base qualities are not recorded, but no much larger clone differs from it by a single base. Library preparation used 5' RACE. The instrument was an Illumina HiSeq 2500. A second about 7 to 11 cycle PCR used a sample-barcoded 5' primer and a J-beta primer mix. A template-switch 5' adaptor carrying 12 random nucleotides introduced a unique molecular identifier onto each TCR beta cDNA molecule. At least 3 million CDR3-containing paired-end reads were obtained from each sample. All of the RNA was converted into first-strand cDNA using the Mint cDNA synthesis kit, with a TRBC-specific oligonucleotide serving as the primer. Following uracil-DNA glycosylase treatment, all cDNA underwent a first 18-cycle PCR with the universal primers M1SS and BC2_uni_R. The authors' pipeline ran thus. Each sample was normalized by randomly selecting 1 million high-quality reads, each carrying a distinct molecular identifier. Reads with shared molecular identifiers were discarded instead of being binned into consensus sequences. MiTCR, set to a Q25 quality threshold and the strictest error-elimination algorithm, was used for CDR3 identification, clonotype clustering and error correction. A nonparametric unseen species model with Euler transformation was used to estimate a lower bound on total TCR beta diversity. TCRdb trimmed public reads at Q25 via fastp, called clones via MiXCR and kept in-frame beta chains. Rows with a matching CDR3 protein are joined into one entry that keeps the most common DNA and genes. V and J calls and clone size were set by TCRdb, not the authors. The table for this sample lists over a million distinct CDR3 sequences; 40% to 55% of them were counted only once. In total, the top ten clones hold over 15% of the sample.

The trim is 6 bases for V and 10 bases for J, with a gap of 22 bases between the germline ends. Taken from cysteine to phenylalanine, the CDR3 has 16 residues. The only DNA kept is the CDR3, 48 bases in frame from the first base. The V gene is TRBV12-3 or TRBV12-4 and the J gene is TRBJ1-6; TRBD1 could be the D gene, as 5 bases match. The sequence came from a woman aged 60 to 75 in good health. Source material: blood. The CDR3 loop reads CASSSWAAPGDSPLHF. The bases read TGTGCCAGCAGCTCCTGGGCAGCTCCTGGGGACTCACCCCTCCACTTT.